The 29 T cell receptor beta chains presented below share a single source sample, sequenced in a study of cytomegalovirus exposure and HLA in healthy donors. The PCR employed 60 Vbeta primers together with 13 Jbeta primers. The assay was immunoSEQ multiplex PCR, and TCRdb's table has in-frame clones only and misses some. The sample includes roughly 120,000 clones, about 70% of them seen just once. Input material: PBMCs. The source is a young man in good health and CMV-seropositive.

This clone was picked up one time. The chain combines TRBV30 with TRBJ2-2; D perhaps matches TRBD1 (6 bases). Germline V gene data show CDR1 as GTSNPN and CDR2 as SVGIG (reference sequence). Trimming stripped 4 bases from V and 2 bases from J, with 14 bases between. The CDR3 totals 15 residues. DNA for the CDR3: TGTGCCTGGATAGGGAACAGGGCTAACACCGGGGAGCTGTTTTTT. It specifies CAWIGNRANTGELFF.

This clone was detected once. The CDR3 here is CASSLGGTGEETQYF. As DNA, the CDR3 is TGCGCCAGCAGCTTGGGGGGGACAGGGGAAGAGACCCAGTACTTC. The chain joins TRBV5-1 to TRBJ2-5, with 10 bases that match TRBD1. V gave up 0 bases and J gave up 3 bases; unmatched junction bases: 2. Germline V gives CDR1 SGHRS, CDR2 YFSETQ. The CDR3 length is 15 residues.

This chain joins TRBV28 and TRBJ2-3, with 8 bases identical to TRBD1. CDR1 and CDR2 from the germline V gene are MDHEN and SYDVKM. With V trimmed by 3 bases and J by 7 bases, 12 bases remained unmatched. This CDR3 region has 16 residues. CDR3 sequence: CASSFASTGEKNTQYF. The CDR3 DNA reads as TGTGCCAGCAGTTTCGCGTCGACAGGGGAGAAAAATACGCAGTATTTT.

V and J are TRBV6-5 and TRBJ2-5; D is possibly TRBD2 (6 bases). The CDR3 contains 14 residues. The V gene lost 0 bases and the J gene lost 6 bases, with 11 bases spanning the gap. In germline, CDR1 is MNHEY, CDR2 SVGAGI. The DNA for the CDR3 is TGTGCCAGCAGTTACTCGGCTAGCGTCAAGACCCAGTACTTC. This translates into CASSYSASVKTQYF.

The table lists this clone with a few counts. J is TRBJ1-2 and V is TRBV7-3; D may be TRBD1 (5 bases). Trimming shortened V by 0 bases and J by 2 bases, and 10 bases separated the two germline ends. CDR3 length: 15 residues. Germline CDR1 SGHTA, CDR2 FQGTGA. CDR3 amino acids: CASSLTGAENYGYTF. CDR3 nucleotide sequence: TGTGCCAGCAGCTTAACAGGGGCTGAAAACTATGGCTACACCTTC.

The chain employs TRBV6-5 and TRBJ1-2; 8 nucleotides line up with TRBD1. After removal of 8 bases from V and 5 bases from J, the junction contained 7 bases not matched to a gene. This CDR3 spans 13 amino acids. Germline V gives CDR1 MNHEY, CDR2 SVGAGI. The CDR3 reads CASGDRRQYGYTF. CDR3 nucleotides: TGTGCCAGCGGGGACAGGCGTCAATATGGCTACACCTTC.

The chain combines TRBV11-2 with TRBJ2-1, with TRBD2 matching 8 bases. CDR3 length: 14 amino acids. Germline V CDR1 and CDR2: SGHAT, FQNNGV. V lost 2 bases, J lost 9 bases, and 6 bases stayed unmatched. Here the CDR3 reads CASSLYQSGGEQFF. CDR3 sequence (DNA): TGTGCCAGCAGCTTATATCAGAGCGGGGGTGAGCAGTTCTTC. Variable domain in full (rest from reference TRBV11-2 and TRBJ2-1): EAGVAQSPRYKIIEKRQSVAFWCNPISGHATLYWYQQILGQGPKLLIQFQNNGVVDDSQLPKDRFSAERLKGVDSTLKIQPAKLEDSAVYLCASSLYQSGGEQFFGPGTRLTVL.

The chain has TRBV6-1 and TRBJ2-2; a weak D match, TRBD2 (6 bases). From germline, CDR1 is MNHNS and CDR2 SASEGT. CDR3 length equals 15 residues. V dropped 0 bases and J dropped 4 bases, with 9 bases sitting between them. CDR3 DNA: TGTGCCAGCAGTGAAGCGTCGGGAGTCACCGGGGAGCTGTTTTTT. This encodes CASSEASGVTGELFF.

The CDR3 loop reads CSANNNRVGGYTF. The CDR3, as DNA: TGCAGCGCCAATAATAACAGGGTCGGCGGCTACACCTTC. The chain carries TRBV29-1 and TRBJ1-2; TRBD1 might be the D (6 bases). This CDR3 comprises 13 residues. Trimming pared 7 bases from V and 8 bases from J, leaving 20 bases between. Germline CDR1 reads SQVTM; CDR2 reads ANQGSEA.

This clone was counted a single time. V usage is TRBV30 and J usage is TRBJ1-6, with 11 bases matching TRBD1. Trimming cost V 8 bases and J 11 bases; bases outside gene matches: 8. The germline V gene has CDR1 GTSNPN and CDR2 SVGIG (reference sequence). This CDR3 region has 13 residues. The CDR3 loop reads CAHNPGQGAPLHF. In DNA, the CDR3 is TGTGCCCATAATCCGGGACAGGGGGCACCCCTCCACTTT.

The V gene is TRBV27, the J gene TRBJ2-1, with 10 bases matching TRBD2. The CDR3 extends over 14 amino acids. The ends lost 5 bases at V and 8 bases at J; junction bases unmatched: 6. CDR1 MNHEY and CDR2 SMNVEV come from the germline V gene (reference sequence). CDR3 region: CASSIRLAGDEQFF. The CDR3 DNA follows: TGTGCCAGCAGTATTAGACTAGCGGGCGATGAGCAGTTCTTC.

This clone appeared a single time. The final CDR3 position lacks the conserved phenylalanine or tryptophan, pointing to a likely read error. The limits of the CDR3 on the DNA are not certain, so only TCRdb's listed CDR3 is given. V gene TRBV5-1 combines with J gene TRBJ2-3; the DNA was not used to check the table's D call, TRBD2. 17 amino acids form the CDR3, both terminal residues included. Germline CDR1 reads SGHRS; CDR2 reads YFSETQ. This chain's CDR3 is CASSSWTGGRYSGGAHS.

The sample holds a few counts of this clone. The chain employs TRBV11-3 and TRBJ2-1, with D possibly being TRBD2 (5 bases). The CDR3 spans 14 residues. V lost 6 bases and J lost 0, with 9 bases in between. Germline CDR1 and CDR2: SGHNT and YENEEA. CDR3 region: CASRGRGSYNEQFF. The CDR3 nucleotides read TGTGCCAGCAGGGGCCGGGGCTCCTACAATGAGCAGTTCTTC.

The V and J genes are TRBV27 and TRBJ2-3; TRBD2 agrees at 7 bases. After removal of 5 bases from V and 5 bases from J, the junction contained 16 bases not matched to a gene. The CDR3 totals 17 residues. Looked up from germline, CDR1 is MNHEY and CDR2 is SMNVEV (reference sequence). In DNA form, the CDR3 reads TGTGCCAGCAGTATACCCGGGAGGAGCATCCATGGAGATACGCAGTATTTT. As protein: CASSIPGRSIHGDTQYF.

This rearrangement joins TRBV21-1 to TRBJ2-7; the DNA was not used to check the table's D call, TRBD2. TRBV21-1 is a pseudogene segment. The CDR3 consists of 16 residues. The CDR3 nucleotides are TGTGCCAGCAGAGTGACTAGCCAACACGTTAGCTATAAGCAGTACGTC. This translates into CASRVTSQHVSYKQYV.

V and J are TRBV5-6 and TRBJ2-1, with 15 bases lining up with TRBD2. This CDR3 region has 19 residues. After removal of 4 bases from V and 3 bases from J, the junction contained 11 bases not matched to a gene. Looked up from germline, CDR1 is SGHDT and CDR2 is YYEEEE. The CDR3 DNA reads as TGTGCCAGCAGCCCCCGACCGGGGACTAGCGGGAGGAACTACAATGAGCAGTTCTTC. It translates to CASSPRPGTSGRNYNEQFF.

V is TRBV6-5 and J is TRBJ2-1, with 10 bases identical to TRBD2. With V trimmed by 8 bases and J by 6 bases, 1 base remained unmatched. The germline gives CDR1 MNHEY, CDR2 SVGAGI. The CDR3 is 12 amino acids. In DNA, the CDR3 is TGTGCCAGCCGGACTAGCGGCAATGAGCAGTTCTTC. Encoded protein: CASRTSGNEQFF.

The chain employs TRBV7-9 and TRBJ1-4; 8 nucleotides line up with TRBD1. The length of the CDR3 is 15 residues. Germline CDR1 is SEHNR and CDR2 is FQNEAQ (reference sequence). After removal of 4 bases from V and 5 bases from J, the junction contained 6 bases not matched to a gene. CDR3 loop: CASSWGQEKNEKLFF. The CDR3 region has the DNA TGTGCCAGCAGCTGGGGACAGGAAAAAAATGAAAAACTGTTTTTT.

This clone showed up just a few times. The V and J genes are TRBV9 and TRBJ2-5; perhaps TRBD2 as D (6 bases). The germline V gene has CDR1 SGDLS and CDR2 YYNGEE. The CDR3 loop spans 16 amino acids. V was cut by 0 bases and J by 0 bases, with 12 bases left in between. In DNA form, the CDR3 reads TGTGCCAGCAGCGTAGGGGCCGGGGGATACCAAGAGACCCAGTACTTC. It encodes CASSVGAGGYQETQYF.

V is TRBV15 and J is TRBJ2-2; 12 nucleotides agree with TRBD2. The CDR3 runs 17 residues. Looked up from germline, CDR1 is LNHNV and CDR2 is YYDKDF (reference sequence). V shed 3 bases and J 7 bases; nucleotides not matched to a gene: 9. This CDR3 reads CATSRTSGSGRIGELFF. CDR3 sequence (DNA): TGTGCCACCAGCAGGACTAGCGGGAGTGGGCGTATCGGGGAGCTGTTTTTT.

V is TRBV5-1 and J is TRBJ2-6; D may be TRBD1 (6 bases). The V gene's germline CDR1 is SGHRS and CDR2 YFSETQ. V was pared by 3 bases and J by 2 bases, with 9 bases between. This CDR3 contains 15 residues. CDR3 protein: CASSSPGAGANVLTF. DNA of the CDR3: TGCGCCAGCAGCTCCCCAGGGGCTGGGGCCAACGTCCTGACTTTC. Filled out from reference TRBV5-1 and TRBJ2-6, the complete variable domain reads KAGVTQTPRYLIKTRGQQVTLSCSPISGHRSVSWYQQTPGQGLQFLFEYFSETQRNKGNFPGRFSGRQFSNSRSEMNVSTLELGDSALYLCASSSPGAGANVLTFGAGSRLTVL.

V is TRBV4-1 and J is TRBJ1-2; D ambiguous. This CDR3 comprises 14 residues. Germline lookup yields CDR1 MGHRA and CDR2 YSYEKL. V was trimmed by 2 bases and J by 8 bases, leaving 15 bases between them. The CDR3 is CASSQQTERFGYTF. The CDR3 DNA is TGCGCCAGCAGCCAACAAACGGAGCGTTTCGGCTACACCTTC.

In its sample, this clone was seen a few times. V and J are TRBV7-2 and TRBJ2-7; D is perhaps TRBD1 (5 bases). V gave up 2 bases and J gave up 2 bases, with 10 bases separating them. Germline lookup yields CDR1 SGHTA and CDR2 FQGNSA. The CDR3 sequence is 14 residues long. The CDR3 here is CASSLWGGPYEQYF. CDR3 bases: TGTGCCAGCAGCTTATGGGGCGGCCCCTACGAGCAGTACTTC.

This clone has just one count. The chain uses TRBV4-1 and TRBJ2-7; 14 bases line up with TRBD2. Germline V gene sequence: CDR1 MGHRA, CDR2 YSYEKL. The CDR3 is 21 residues long. The trim removed 0 bases at V and 0 bases at J, leaving 13 bases unmatched. CDR3 sequence: CASSQETSGGAVPPGSYEQYF. The CDR3 DNA reads TGCGCCAGCAGCCAAGAGACTAGCGGGGGGGCGGTCCCCCCTGGCTCCTACGAGCAGTACTTC.

The chain links TRBV28 to TRBJ2-5; D may be TRBD2 (5 bases). This CDR3 has 14 residues. Germline V gene data show CDR1 as MDHEN and CDR2 as SYDVKM. Trimming cost V 0 bases and J 7 bases, with 12 bases left between them. The CDR3 DNA is TGTGCCAGCAGTTTATGGGGTCTAGCACGGACCCAGTACTTC. Translation: CASSLWGLARTQYF.

The chain is built from TRBV27 and TRBJ1-2; tentative D call: TRBD1 (5 bases). V shed 4 bases and J shed 0 bases, with 9 bases lying between them. This CDR3 region has 14 residues. Germline V gene lookup returns CDR1 MNHEY and CDR2 SMNVEV (reference sequence). This CDR3 is CASSYRKANYGYTF. The CDR3 nucleotides read TGTGCCAGCAGTTACAGGAAGGCTAACTATGGCTACACCTTC.

This clone was observed once. The same CDR3 is also encoded by other DNA sequences in this sample. The genes are TRBV4-3 and TRBJ1-2, with 9 bases lining up with TRBD1. This CDR3 has 18 residues. The junction had 14 bases not matched to a gene; V was cut back by 0 bases and J by 6 bases. Per the germline V gene, CDR1 is LGHNA and CDR2 is YSLEER. Here the CDR3 DNA reads TGCGCCAGCAGCCAAGATCCTTACGGGGGACAGGGTAATGATGGCTACACCTTC. This translates into CASSQDPYGGQGNDGYTF.

This clone was observed a handful of times. The chain has TRBV9 and TRBJ2-1; 8 bases are a match to TRBD2. The junction had 15 bases not matched to a gene; V was cut back by 1 base and J by 15 bases. In germline, CDR1 is SGDLS, CDR2 YYNGEE. The CDR3 sequence is 15 residues long. In DNA, the CDR3 is TGTGCCAGCAGCGTAATAGCGGGAACCCTTGACGATCGGTTCTTC. Protein: CASSVIAGTLDDRFF.

The V and J genes are TRBV5-1 and TRBJ2-7, with 8 nucleotides matching TRBD2. Germline lookup yields CDR1 SGHRS and CDR2 YFSETQ. Trimming at V came to 5 bases and at J to 6 bases, leaving 10 bases not matched to a gene. The CDR3 is 14 residues long. CDR3 sequence: CASRVPGLGSEQYF. The CDR3 DNA is TGCGCCAGCAGGGTACCGGGACTAGGTTCCGAGCAGTACTTC.